This T cell receptor beta chain came from a study of cytomegalovirus exposure and HLA in healthy donors. Study-level findings and limits: The authors later linked a missense DCLRE1C variant to TCR beta V- and J-gene trimming.

From germline, CDR1 is LNHDA and CDR2 SQIVND (reference sequence). V was pared by 6 bases and J by 3 bases, with 1 base of the junction left unmatched. The CDR3 is 12 amino acids. For this clone: Its antigen is still unknown.

The PCR had 60 Vbeta and 13 Jbeta primers. The assay was immunoSEQ multiplex PCR, and TCRdb's table has in-frame clones only and misses some. The sample lists approximately 89,000 clones; around 84% were seen once. The chain has TRBV19 and TRBJ2-5; 7 bases are a match to TRBD2. Sequenced input: PBMCs. This sequence originates from a human donor in good health. The CDR3 sequence is CASRGGKETQYF. CDR3 in DNA: TGTGCCAGTAGGGGGGGGAAAGAGACCCAGTACTTC.